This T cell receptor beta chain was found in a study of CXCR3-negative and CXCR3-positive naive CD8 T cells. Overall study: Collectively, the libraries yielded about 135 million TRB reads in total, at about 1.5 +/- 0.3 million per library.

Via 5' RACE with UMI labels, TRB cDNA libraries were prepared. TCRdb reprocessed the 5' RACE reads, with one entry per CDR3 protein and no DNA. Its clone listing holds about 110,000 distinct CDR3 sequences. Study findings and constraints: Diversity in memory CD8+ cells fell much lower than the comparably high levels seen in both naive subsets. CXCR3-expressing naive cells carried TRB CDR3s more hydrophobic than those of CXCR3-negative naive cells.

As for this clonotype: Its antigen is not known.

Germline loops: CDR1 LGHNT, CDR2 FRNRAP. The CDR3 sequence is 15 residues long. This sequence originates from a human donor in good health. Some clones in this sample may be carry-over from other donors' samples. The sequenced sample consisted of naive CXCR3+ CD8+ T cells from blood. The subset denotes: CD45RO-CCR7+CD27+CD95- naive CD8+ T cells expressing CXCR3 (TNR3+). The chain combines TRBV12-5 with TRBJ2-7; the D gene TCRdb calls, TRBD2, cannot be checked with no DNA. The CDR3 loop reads CASGLDERGTYEQYF.